This T cell receptor beta chain was sequenced for a study of control samples from healthy donors and cancer patients. Repertoires were generated with immunoSEQ multiplex PCR, while TCRdb's copy carries only in-frame clones and drops some. The table records around 76,000 clones, under 90% of them present only once. The sample comprised PBMCs. The source of this sequence is a woman between 50 and 59 years old with colorectal cancer.

CDR3 region: CASSSGRSGDREQFF. CDR3 nucleotide sequence: TGTGCCAGCAGCTCAGGGCGGAGCGGGGACCGCGAGCAGTTCTTC. The genes are TRBV11-3 and TRBJ2-1; TRBD2 aligns across 7 bases. V was clipped by 4 bases and J by 10 bases; unmatched bases: 13. The CDR3 is 15 residues long. Germline CDR1 and CDR2: SGHNT and YENEEA.